The TCR beta chain under discussion was sequenced for a study of cytomegalovirus exposure and HLA in healthy donors. The CDR3 loop spans 13 amino acids. Germline V gene sequence: CDR1 SGHKS, CDR2 YYEKEE (reference sequence). The V gene lost 5 bases and the J gene lost 0 bases, with 7 bases spanning the gap. Primers for the PCR totalled 60 Vbeta and 13 Jbeta. Sequencing was performed with immunoSEQ multiplex PCR; in TCRdb, only in-frame clones are kept and a portion is missing. The table lists about 92,000 clones, over 75% of them singletons. This clone was recorded only once. The sample taken for sequencing was PBMCs. The receptor was derived from a man aged 45-65 years in good health and CMV-seropositive. The rearrangement joins TRBV5-5 to TRBJ2-3; D is undetermined. The CDR3 loop is CASRVTSTDTQYF. The CDR3 bases are TGTGCCAGCAGGGTTACTAGCACAGATACGCAGTATTTT.